The sequence of this T cell receptor (beta chain) was determined in a study of blood T cells in healthy people across ages. This clonotype was seen more than once but under ten times. Its target is unknown. Broader study findings: Because sorting was not performed, PBMCs prevented conclusive naive versus antigen-experienced comparison.

Roughly 10 milliliters of peripheral blood were drawn from each donor into EDTA-treated tubes. Whenever a sample was processed, at least 7 million PBMCs were isolated. The authors ran a second PCR of roughly 6 to 12 cycles using a sample-barcoded 5' primer and a J-beta primer mix. TCRdb analysed the 5' RACE reads with MiXCR anew, one entry per CDR3 protein. This sample has some 760,000 distinct CDR3 sequences; approximately 25% occur once, and the top ten carry roughly a tenth. The germline V gene encodes CDR1 LGHNA and CDR2 YSLEER. CDR3 length: 14 residues. These data were also reused for a study on T cells of mothers and their children. That paper adds: Study donors consisted of three healthy Caucasian mothers and their six children.

The receptor's source is a boy under 18 in good health. Material for sequencing was blood. The chain combines TRBV4-3 with TRBJ2-1; a possible D gene is TRBD1 (5 bases). With the DNA end fitting TRBJ2-5 better, the J assignment may be wrong. The CDR3 DNA is TGCGCCAGCAGCCAAGAATCAGGGCAGGGGACCCAGTACTTC. Protein product: CASSQESGQGTQYF.